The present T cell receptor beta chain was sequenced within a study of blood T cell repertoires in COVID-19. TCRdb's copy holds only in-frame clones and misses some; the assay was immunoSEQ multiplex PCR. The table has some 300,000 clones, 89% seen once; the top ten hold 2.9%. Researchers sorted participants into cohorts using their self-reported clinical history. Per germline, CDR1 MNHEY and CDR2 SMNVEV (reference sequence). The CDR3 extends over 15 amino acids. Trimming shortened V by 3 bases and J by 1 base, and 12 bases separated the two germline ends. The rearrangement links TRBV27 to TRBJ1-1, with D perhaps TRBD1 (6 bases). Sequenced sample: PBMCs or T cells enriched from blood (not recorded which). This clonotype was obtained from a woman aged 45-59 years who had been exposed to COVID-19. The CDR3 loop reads CASSFSPTGNTEAFF. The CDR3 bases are TGTGCCAGCAGTTTTTCCCCGACAGGGAACACTGAAGCTTTCTTT.